This is a list of T cell receptor beta chains from one sample in a study of shared clonotypes between healthy human individuals. Repertoires were generated with immunoSEQ multiplex PCR, while TCRdb's copy carries only in-frame clones and drops some. The table includes millions of clones, around 95% detected once. Sequencing used naive CD4+ T cells sorted from blood. These receptors all come from a man aged 18 to 30 in good health. The CDR3 runs from the conserved cysteine through the conserved F or W.

v_gene: TRBV7-3; j_gene: TRBJ2-1; CDR3aa: CASSVTSGAYNEQFF
v_gene: TRBV11-1; j_gene: TRBJ2-7; CDR3aa: CASSLDYEQYF
v_gene: TRBV5-6; j_gene: TRBJ2-4; CDR3aa: CASSLGTAKNIQYF
v_gene: TRBV2; j_gene: TRBJ2-1; CDR3aa: CASSTQDRAIF
v_gene: TRBV28; j_gene: TRBJ1-4; CDR3aa: CASSETGKSREKLFF
v_gene: TRBV7-9; j_gene: TRBJ2-5; CDR3aa: CASSLAAGTSGRWETQYF
v_gene: TRBV19; j_gene: TRBJ2-5; CDR3aa: CASSARQGPVQETQYF
v_gene: TRBV5-1; j_gene: TRBJ2-2; CDR3aa: CASSLAQGELFF
v_gene: TRBV6-5; j_gene: TRBJ2-7; CDR3aa: CASSSILAGGAYEQYF
v_gene: TRBV7-6; j_gene: TRBJ1-1; CDR3aa: CASSLRSENTEAFF
v_gene: TRBV4-3; j_gene: TRBJ1-6; CDR3aa: CASSQESQGNSPLHF
v_gene: TRBV9; j_gene: TRBJ1-3; CDR3aa: CASSVGLTTSGNTIYF
v_gene: TRBV7-8; j_gene: TRBJ2-7; CDR3aa: CASSLNSNAEQYF
v_gene: TRBV29-1; j_gene: TRBJ2-1; CDR3aa: CSVAPGQVLAEQFF
v_gene: TRBV2; j_gene: TRBJ2-7; CDR3aa: CASRNIYEQYF
v_gene: TRBV6-5; j_gene: TRBJ1-1; CDR3aa: CASSLGTEAFF
v_gene: TRBV18; j_gene: TRBJ2-7; CDR3aa: CASSPIRTGRAYEQYF
v_gene: TRBV6-5; j_gene: TRBJ2-7; CDR3aa: CASRVTAGAGEQYF
v_gene: TRBV28; j_gene: TRBJ1-1; CDR3aa: CASTTPGIAEAFF
v_gene: TRBV29-1; j_gene: TRBJ1-2; CDR3aa: CSVEVSNYGYTF
v_gene: TRBV7-9; j_gene: TRBJ1-1; CDR3aa: CASSLREQGNTEAFF
v_gene: TRBV30; j_gene: TRBJ1-6; CDR3aa: CAWSHRRGETRRSYNSPLHF
v_gene: TRBV10-1; j_gene: TRBJ2-7; CDR3aa: CASSESKFGGGEQYF
v_gene: TRBV11-2; j_gene: TRBJ1-2; CDR3aa: CASSLEAGITYNYGYTF
v_gene: TRBV19; j_gene: TRBJ2-7; CDR3aa: CASSKLGSYEQYF
v_gene: TRBV6-6; j_gene: TRBJ1-2; CDR3aa: CASSYSSTGNYGYTF
v_gene: TRBV10-3; j_gene: TRBJ1-5; CDR3aa: CAIRPGLNQPQHF
v_gene: TRBV28; j_gene: TRBJ1-2; CDR3aa: CASSYGDRGSGYTF
v_gene: TRBV19; j_gene: TRBJ2-7; CDR3aa: CASSILYGRGAYEQYF
v_gene: TRBV18; j_gene: TRBJ2-7; CDR3aa: CASSSPGRREYEQYF
v_gene: TRBV27; j_gene: TRBJ2-3; CDR3aa: CASSLRTTSGGTDTQYF
v_gene: TRBV5-1; j_gene: TRBJ2-2; CDR3aa: CASSYAGDTGELFF
v_gene: TRBV7-2; j_gene: TRBJ2-3; CDR3aa: CASSLGVGVGDTQYF
v_gene: TRBV5-1; j_gene: TRBJ1-4; CDR3aa: CASRRRDRLNEKLFF
v_gene: TRBV5-1; j_gene: TRBJ1-4; CDR3aa: CASNSRGTTNEKLFF
v_gene: TRBV11-2; j_gene: TRBJ2-5; CDR3aa: CASSTRLAGVETQYF
v_gene: TRBV10-3; j_gene: TRBJ1-5; CDR3aa: CAIRQGLNQPQHF
v_gene: TRBV7-2; j_gene: TRBJ1-5; CDR3aa: CASSLAYHRGGDQPQHF
v_gene: TRBV6-5; j_gene: TRBJ1-1; CDR3aa: CASSYKGGTEAFF
v_gene: TRBV7-8; j_gene: TRBJ2-7; CDR3aa: CASSLYLKGLGNDEQYF
v_gene: TRBV27; j_gene: TRBJ1-1; CDR3aa: CASSRDRGNTEAFF
v_gene: TRBV28; j_gene: TRBJ2-1; CDR3aa: CASSLRTFYNEQFF
v_gene: TRBV9; j_gene: TRBJ2-5; CDR3aa: CASSPDRGRLRSQETQYF
v_gene: TRBV7-9; j_gene: TRBJ1-5; CDR3aa: CASSSQQGNQPQHF
v_gene: TRBV15; j_gene: TRBJ1-3; CDR3aa: CATSRERSSGNTIYF
v_gene: TRBV6-1; j_gene: TRBJ1-1; CDR3aa: CASSPMTGRTTEAFF
v_gene: TRBV29-1; j_gene: TRBJ2-7; CDR3aa: CSAGGTSGAPGEQYF
v_gene: TRBV7-2; j_gene: TRBJ2-1; CDR3aa: CASSSPTLRTGVDEQFF
v_gene: TRBV7-9; j_gene: TRBJ2-1; CDR3aa: CASSLQRPPYNEQFF
v_gene: TRBV5-1; j_gene: TRBJ2-7; CDR3aa: CASSSTTTYEQYF
v_gene: TRBV10-3; j_gene: TRBJ2-7; CDR3aa: CAISPGLGAGYEQYF
v_gene: TRBV30; j_gene: TRBJ1-1; CDR3aa: CAWSGQGGTEAFF
v_gene: TRBV10-3; j_gene: TRBJ1-1; CDR3aa: CAISASLPGTPMNTEAFF
v_gene: TRBV5-1; j_gene: TRBJ1-6; CDR3aa: CASSLEGLSYNSPLHF
v_gene: TRBV7-2; j_gene: TRBJ2-7; CDR3aa: CASSPDRGQKEQYF